Following are 6 T cell receptor beta chains from one sample sequenced in a study of radiation and T cells in renal cell carcinoma. Some clones are missing from TCRdb's copy, which holds only in-frame ones; the method was immunoSEQ multiplex PCR. Seen here are some 21,000 clones, nearly 55% observed once, and the top ten hold 20% to 25%. The treatment here: treatment-naive control, cytoreductive nephrectomy. Material: tumor tissue, obtained from a patient whose treatment was nephrectomy without radiotherapy. The receptors stem from a human donor with renal cell carcinoma.

As to this clone: Other DNA sequences within the sample encode an identical CDR3. The rearrangement joins TRBV18 to TRBJ2-5; D ambiguous. The length of the CDR3 is 12 residues. The germline gives CDR1 KGHSH, CDR2 LQKENI. The ends were cut back, 6 bases at V and 5 bases at J, with 10 bases in the middle. The CDR3 spells CASSPTQETQYF. The CDR3 coding sequence is TGTGCCAGCTCCCCCACCCAGGAGACCCAGTACTTC.

This clone was recorded only once. This sequence joins TRBV5-1 and TRBJ2-5, with 15 bases identical to TRBD2. Germline lookup yields CDR1 SGHRS and CDR2 YFSETQ. Trimming removed 3 bases from V and 5 bases from J; junction bases left unmatched: 11. The CDR3 is 18 amino acids. The CDR3 nucleotides read TGCGCCAGCAGCTCTCGTGGCCCCGGGACTAGCGGGGGGGAGACCCAGTACTTC. It specifies CASSSRGPGTSGGETQYF.

The V gene is TRBV25-1, the J gene TRBJ1-2, with TRBD1 identical over 7 bases. V was clipped by 4 bases and J by 7 bases; unmatched bases: 6. The CDR3 loop spans 13 amino acids. CDR1 is MGHDK, CDR2 SYGVNS, per germline. The CDR3 spells CASSGQTGRGYTF. In DNA form, the CDR3 reads TGTGCCAGCAGTGGCCAGACAGGGCGTGGCTACACCTTC.

This clone was counted between two and nine times. The chain joins TRBV9 to TRBJ2-1, with 9 bases identical to TRBD1. The V gene's germline CDR1 is SGDLS and CDR2 YYNGEE. V trimming: 4 bases; J trimming: 10 bases; junction bases outside the gene matches: 12. The CDR3 extends over 15 amino acids. Here the CDR3 DNA reads TGTGCCAGCAGCTCGAAACAGGGGGCGTTGTCCGAGCAGTTCTTC. Its translation: CASSSKQGALSEQFF. The full variable domain, completed using reference TRBV9 and TRBJ2-1, is DSGVTQTPKHLITATGQRVTLRCSPRSGDLSVYWYQQSLDQGLQFLIQYYNGEERAKGNILERFSAQQFPDLHSELNLSSLELGDSALYFCASSSKQGALSEQFFGPGTRLTVL.

The rearrangement joins TRBV4-1 to TRBJ2-1, with 9 bases identical to TRBD2. This CDR3 has 15 residues. The germline gives CDR1 MGHRA, CDR2 YSYEKL. With V trimmed by 7 bases and J by 8 bases, 12 bases remained unmatched. The CDR3 nucleotides are TGCGCCAGCACAGCCACAGGGAGCGGGGGGTATGAGCAGTTCTTC. Its protein is CASTATGSGGYEQFF.

The chain joins TRBV18 to TRBJ2-3; TRBD1 agrees at 7 bases. V was pared by 5 bases and J by 2 bases, with 4 bases of the junction left unmatched. Germline lookup yields CDR1 KGHSH and CDR2 LQKENI. This CDR3 is built from 14 residues. CDR3 sequence (DNA): TGTGCCAGCTCAGGGACAGCAAACACAGATACGCAGTATTTT. Translated, it gives CASSGTANTDTQYF.